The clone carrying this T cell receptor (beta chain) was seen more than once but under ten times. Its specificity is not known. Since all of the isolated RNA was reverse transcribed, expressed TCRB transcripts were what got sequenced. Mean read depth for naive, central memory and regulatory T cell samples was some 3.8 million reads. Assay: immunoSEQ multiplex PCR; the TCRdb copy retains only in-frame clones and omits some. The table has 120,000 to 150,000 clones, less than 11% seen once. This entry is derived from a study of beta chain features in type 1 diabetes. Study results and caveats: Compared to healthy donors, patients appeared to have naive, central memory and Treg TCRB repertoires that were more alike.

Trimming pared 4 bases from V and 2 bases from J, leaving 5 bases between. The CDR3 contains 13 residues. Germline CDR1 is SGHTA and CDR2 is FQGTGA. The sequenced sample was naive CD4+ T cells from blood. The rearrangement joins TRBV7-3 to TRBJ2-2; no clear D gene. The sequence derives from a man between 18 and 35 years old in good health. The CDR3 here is CASSYLNTGELFF. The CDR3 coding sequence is TGTGCCAGCAGCTATCTCAACACCGGGGAGCTGTTTTTT.